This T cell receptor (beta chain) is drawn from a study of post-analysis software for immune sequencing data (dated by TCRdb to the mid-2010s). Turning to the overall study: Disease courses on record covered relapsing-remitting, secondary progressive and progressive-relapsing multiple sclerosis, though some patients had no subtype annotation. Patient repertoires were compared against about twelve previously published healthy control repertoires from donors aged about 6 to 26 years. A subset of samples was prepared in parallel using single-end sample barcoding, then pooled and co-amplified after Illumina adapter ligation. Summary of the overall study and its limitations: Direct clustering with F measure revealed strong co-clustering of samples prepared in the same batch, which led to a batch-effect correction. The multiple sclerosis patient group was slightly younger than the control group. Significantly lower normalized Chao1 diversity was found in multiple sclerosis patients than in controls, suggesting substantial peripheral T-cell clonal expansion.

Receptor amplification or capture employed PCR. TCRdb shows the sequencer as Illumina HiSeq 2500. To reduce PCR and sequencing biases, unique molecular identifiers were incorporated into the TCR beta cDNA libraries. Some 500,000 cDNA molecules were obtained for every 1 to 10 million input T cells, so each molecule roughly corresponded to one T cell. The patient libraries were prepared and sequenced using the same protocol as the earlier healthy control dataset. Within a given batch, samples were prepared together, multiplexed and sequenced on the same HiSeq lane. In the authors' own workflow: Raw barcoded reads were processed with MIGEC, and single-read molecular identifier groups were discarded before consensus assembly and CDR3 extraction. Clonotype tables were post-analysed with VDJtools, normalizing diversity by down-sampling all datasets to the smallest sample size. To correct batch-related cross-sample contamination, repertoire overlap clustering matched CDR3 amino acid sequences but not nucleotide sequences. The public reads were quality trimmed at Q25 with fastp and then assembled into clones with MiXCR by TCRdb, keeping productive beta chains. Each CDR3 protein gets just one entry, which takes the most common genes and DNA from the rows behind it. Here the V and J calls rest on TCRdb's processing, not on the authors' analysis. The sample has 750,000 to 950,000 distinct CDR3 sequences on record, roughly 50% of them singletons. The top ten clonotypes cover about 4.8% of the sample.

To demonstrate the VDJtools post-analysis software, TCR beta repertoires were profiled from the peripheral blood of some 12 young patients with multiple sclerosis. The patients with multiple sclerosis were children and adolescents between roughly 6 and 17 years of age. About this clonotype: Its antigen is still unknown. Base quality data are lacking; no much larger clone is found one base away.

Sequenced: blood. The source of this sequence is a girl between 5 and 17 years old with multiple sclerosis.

DNA sequence: TGTGCCAGCAGCCTACACGTTGAGGGCGGGACCCAGTACTTC. Its amino acids are CASSLHVEGGTQYF. The V gene is TRBV9 and the J gene is TRBJ2-5, with a tentative D gene TRBD2 over 5 matching bases. Looking up the germline V gene yields CDR1 SGDLS and CDR2 YYNGEE. The CDR3 goes from the cysteine to the phenylalanine over 14 residues. The read is trimmed to its CDR3 DNA, 42 bases read in frame from base 1. The germline ends are 17 bases apart after V is trimmed by 4 bases and J by 7 bases.